This TCR beta chain is from a study of blood T cell repertoires in COVID-19. Whole-study context: T cells, B-cell-depleted T cells, or PBMCs provided the cDNA or gDNA that served as material.

V lost 0 bases to trimming and J lost 3 bases, with 11 bases between them. Germline CDR1 reads KGHSY; CDR2 reads FQNENV. The CDR3 sequence is 16 residues long. Original handling: Researchers report that nucleated cell counts were estimated from reference gene primer amplification. This table comes from immunoSEQ multiplex PCR, and its TCRdb copy is limited to in-frame clones, with some not included. That table is the source of V, J and clone size, and D and trimming were worked out from the DNA. Of about 170,000 clones listed, approximately 83% are singletons. Material: peripheral blood. The TCR comes from a woman of 80 years or more with active or convalescent COVID-19. J is TRBJ1-4 and V is TRBV16; D is unclear. CDR3 DNA: TGTGCCAGCAGCCAATCAAGCCGGGGTGCTAATGAAAAACTGTTTTTT. The encoded protein is CASSQSSRGANEKLFF.